This T cell receptor (beta chain) is from a study of cytomegalovirus exposure and HLA in healthy donors. PCR involved 60 Vbeta and 13 Jbeta primers. How the authors handled the data: In a later analysis, about 11 million of tens of millions of unique beta chains occurred in at least two donors. Profiled with immunoSEQ multiplex PCR; TCRdb holds only in-frame clones, not every one. Clone size and the V and J calls come from that table; the DNA yielded D and trimming. The sample lists 150,000 to 200,000 clones, 75% to 85% seen once, with around 2.3% in the top ten. Unmatched junction bases numbered 8, after V lost 7 bases and J lost 1 base. The germline CDR1 and CDR2 sequences are WSHSY and SAAADI. The CDR3 sequence is 15 residues long.

The clonotype comes from a woman aged 50 to 65 in good health and CMV-seronegative. The chain carries TRBV10-2 and TRBJ2-3; TRBD1 matches at 7 bases. The sample comprised PBMCs. The CDR3 bases are TGCGCCAGCACCCTTGGACAGGCTCGCACAGATACGCAGTATTTT. This encodes CASTLGQARTDTQYF.